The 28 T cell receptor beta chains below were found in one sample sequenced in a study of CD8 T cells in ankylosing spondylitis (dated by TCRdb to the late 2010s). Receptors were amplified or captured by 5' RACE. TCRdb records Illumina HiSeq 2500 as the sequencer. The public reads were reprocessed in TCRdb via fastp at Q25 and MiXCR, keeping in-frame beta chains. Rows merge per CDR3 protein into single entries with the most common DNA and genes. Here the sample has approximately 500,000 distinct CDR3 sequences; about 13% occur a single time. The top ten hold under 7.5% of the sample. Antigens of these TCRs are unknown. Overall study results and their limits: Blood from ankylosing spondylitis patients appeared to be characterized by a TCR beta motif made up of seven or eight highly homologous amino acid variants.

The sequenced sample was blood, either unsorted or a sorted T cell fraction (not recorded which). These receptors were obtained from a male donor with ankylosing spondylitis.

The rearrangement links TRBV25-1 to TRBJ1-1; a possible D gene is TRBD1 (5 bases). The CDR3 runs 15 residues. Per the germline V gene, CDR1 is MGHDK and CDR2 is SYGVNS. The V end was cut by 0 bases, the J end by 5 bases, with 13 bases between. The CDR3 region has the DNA TGTGCCAGCAGTGAATATATTCAGGGTAGGACTGAAGCTTTCTTT. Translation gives CASSEYIQGRTEAFF.

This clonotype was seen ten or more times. In nucleotides, the CDR3 is TGTGCCAGCAGTCCGGGACAGGGGTTCTACGAGCAGTACTTC. This translates into CASSPGQGFYEQYF. The V and J genes are TRBV11-2 and TRBJ2-7; TRBD1 agrees at 10 bases. The CDR3 totals 14 residues. Germline V lookup: CDR1 SGHAT, CDR2 FQNNGV. Trimming at V came to 6 bases and at J to 3 bases, leaving 5 bases not matched to a gene. Full variable domain (missing parts from reference TRBV11-2 and TRBJ2-7): EAGVAQSPRYKIIEKRQSVAFWCNPISGHATLYWYQQILGQGPKLLIQFQNNGVVDDSQLPKDRFSAERLKGVDSTLKIQPAKLEDSAVYLCASSPGQGFYEQYFGPGTRLTVT.

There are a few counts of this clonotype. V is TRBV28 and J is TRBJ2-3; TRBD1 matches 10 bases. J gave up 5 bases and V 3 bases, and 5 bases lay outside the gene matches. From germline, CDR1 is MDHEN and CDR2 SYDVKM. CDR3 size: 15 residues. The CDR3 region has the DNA TGTGCCAGCAGTTTTTCGACAGGGGGCCGAGATACGCAGTATTTT. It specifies CASSFSTGGRDTQYF.

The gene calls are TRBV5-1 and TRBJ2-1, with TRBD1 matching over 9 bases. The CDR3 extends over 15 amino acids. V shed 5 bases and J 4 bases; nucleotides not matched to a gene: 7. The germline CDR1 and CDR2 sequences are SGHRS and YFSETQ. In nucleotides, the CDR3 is TGCGCCAGCAGGGGGGGGACAGGGAATTACAATGAGCAGTTCTTC. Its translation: CASRGGTGNYNEQFF.

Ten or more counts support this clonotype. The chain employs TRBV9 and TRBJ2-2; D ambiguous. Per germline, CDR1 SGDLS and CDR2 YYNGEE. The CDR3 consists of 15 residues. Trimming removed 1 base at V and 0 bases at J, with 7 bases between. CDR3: CASSVTATNTGELFF. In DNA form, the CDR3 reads TGTGCCAGCAGCGTAACAGCGACGAACACCGGGGAGCTGTTTTTT. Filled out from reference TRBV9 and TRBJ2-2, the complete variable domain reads DSGVTQTPKHLITATGQRVTLRCSPRSGDLSVYWYQQSLDQGLQFLIQYYNGEERAKGNILERFSAQQFPDLHSELNLSSLELGDSALYFCASSVTATNTGELFFGEGSRLTVL.

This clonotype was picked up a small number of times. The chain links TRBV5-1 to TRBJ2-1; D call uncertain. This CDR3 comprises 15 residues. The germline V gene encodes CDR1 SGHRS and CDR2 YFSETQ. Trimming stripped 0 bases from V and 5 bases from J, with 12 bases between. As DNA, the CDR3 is TGCGCCAGCAGCTTGGGTGCCGCGGCTAACAATGAGCAGTTCTTC. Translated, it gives CASSLGAAANNEQFF.

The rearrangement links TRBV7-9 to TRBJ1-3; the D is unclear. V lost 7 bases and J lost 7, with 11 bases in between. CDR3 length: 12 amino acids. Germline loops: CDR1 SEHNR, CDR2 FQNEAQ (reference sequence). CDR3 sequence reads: CASIKDANTIYF. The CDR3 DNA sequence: TGTGCCAGCATCAAAGATGCTAACACCATATATTTT.

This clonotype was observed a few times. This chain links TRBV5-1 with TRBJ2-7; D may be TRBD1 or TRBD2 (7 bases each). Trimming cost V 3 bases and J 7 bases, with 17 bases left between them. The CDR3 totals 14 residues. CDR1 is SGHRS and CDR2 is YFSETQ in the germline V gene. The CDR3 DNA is TGCGCCAGCAGCTCTTCAGGGGGAGGGCGGGAGCAGTACGTC. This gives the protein CASSSSGGGREQYV.

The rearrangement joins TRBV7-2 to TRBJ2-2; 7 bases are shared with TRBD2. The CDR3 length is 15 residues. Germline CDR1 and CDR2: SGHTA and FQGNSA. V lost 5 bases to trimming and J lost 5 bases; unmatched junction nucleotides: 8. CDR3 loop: CASSRSGQRTGELFF. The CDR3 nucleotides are TGTGCCAGCAGCCGTAGCGGGCAGCGTACCGGGGAGCTGTTTTTT.

CDR3 sequence (DNA): TGCGCCAGCAGCTACTATGACAGGGCCTACGAGCAGTACTTC. It is translated as CASSYYDRAYEQYF. The genes are TRBV5-1 and TRBJ2-7; 7 bases fit TRBD1. Germline assignment: CDR1 SGHRS and CDR2 YFSETQ. The CDR3 runs 14 residues. After removal of 3 bases from V and 2 bases from J, the junction contained 5 bases not matched to a gene.

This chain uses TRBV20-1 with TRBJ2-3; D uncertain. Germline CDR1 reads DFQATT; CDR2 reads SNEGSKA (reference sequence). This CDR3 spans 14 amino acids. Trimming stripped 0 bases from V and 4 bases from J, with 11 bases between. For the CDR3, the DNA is TGCAGTGCTAGAGATTCCCGGAGTTCAGATACGCAGTATTTT. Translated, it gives CSARDSRSSDTQYF.

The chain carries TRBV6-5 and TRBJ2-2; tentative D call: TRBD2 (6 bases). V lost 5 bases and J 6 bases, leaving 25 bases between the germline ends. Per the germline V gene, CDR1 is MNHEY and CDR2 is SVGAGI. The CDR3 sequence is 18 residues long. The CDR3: CASSNQRPGVAFAGELFF. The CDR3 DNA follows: TGTGCCAGCAGTAACCAACGACCGGGGGTGGCGTTCGCCGGGGAGCTGTTTTTT.

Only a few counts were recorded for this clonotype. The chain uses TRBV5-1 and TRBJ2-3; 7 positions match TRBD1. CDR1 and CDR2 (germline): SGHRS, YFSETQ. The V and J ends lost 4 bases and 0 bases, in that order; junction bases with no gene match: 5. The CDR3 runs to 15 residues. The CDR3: CASSPGQDSTDTQYF. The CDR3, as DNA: TGCGCCAGCAGCCCTGGACAGGACAGCACAGATACGCAGTATTTT.

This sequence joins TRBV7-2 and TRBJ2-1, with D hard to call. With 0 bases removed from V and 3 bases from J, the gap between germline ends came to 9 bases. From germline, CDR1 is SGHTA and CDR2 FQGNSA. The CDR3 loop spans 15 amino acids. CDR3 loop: CASSLALGNYNEQFF. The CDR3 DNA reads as TGTGCCAGCAGCTTAGCGCTGGGGAACTACAATGAGCAGTTCTTC. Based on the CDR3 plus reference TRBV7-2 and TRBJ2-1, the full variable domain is GAGVSQSPSNKVTEKGKDVELRCDPISGHTALYWYRQSLGQGLEFLIYFQGNSAPDKSGLPSDRFSAERTGGSVSTLTIQRTQQEDSAVYLCASSLALGNYNEQFFGPGTRLTVL.

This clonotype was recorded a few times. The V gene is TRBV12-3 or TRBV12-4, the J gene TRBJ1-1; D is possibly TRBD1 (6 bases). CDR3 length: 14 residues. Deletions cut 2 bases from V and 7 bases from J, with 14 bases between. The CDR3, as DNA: TGTGCCAGCAGTTTATCAGGGGCGGGTAATGAAGCTTTCTTT. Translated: CASSLSGAGNEAFF.

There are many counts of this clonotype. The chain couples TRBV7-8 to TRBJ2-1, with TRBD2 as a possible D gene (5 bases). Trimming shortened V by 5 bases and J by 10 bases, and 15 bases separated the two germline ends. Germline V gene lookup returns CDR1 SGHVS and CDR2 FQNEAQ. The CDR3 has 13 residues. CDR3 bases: TGTGCCAGCAGCCCCATAGGTCCGGGGGAGCAGTTCTTC. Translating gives CASSPIGPGEQFF.

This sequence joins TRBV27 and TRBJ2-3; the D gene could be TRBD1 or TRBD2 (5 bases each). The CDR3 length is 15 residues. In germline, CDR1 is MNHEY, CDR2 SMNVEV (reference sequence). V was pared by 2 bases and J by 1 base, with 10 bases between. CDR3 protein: CASSLDSGGTDTQYF. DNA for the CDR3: TGTGCCAGCAGTTTAGACAGCGGTGGCACAGATACGCAGTATTTT.

CDR3 coding DNA: TGCGCCAGCAGCCTTCGCGGTAGCTCCTCCTACAATGAGCAGTTCTTC. This gives the protein CASSLRGSSSYNEQFF. The V call is TRBV5-1, the J call TRBJ2-1; D is unresolved. This CDR3 has 16 residues. V gave up 4 bases and J gave up 0 bases, with 14 bases separating them. Germline loops: CDR1 SGHRS, CDR2 YFSETQ.

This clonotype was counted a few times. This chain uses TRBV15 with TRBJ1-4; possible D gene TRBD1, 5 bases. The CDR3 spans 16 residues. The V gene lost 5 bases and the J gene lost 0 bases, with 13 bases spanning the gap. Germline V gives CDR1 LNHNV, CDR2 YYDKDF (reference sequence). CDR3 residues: CATSPERGTTNEKLFF. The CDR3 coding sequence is TGTGCCACCAGCCCGGAAAGGGGTACAACTAATGAAAAACTGTTTTTT.

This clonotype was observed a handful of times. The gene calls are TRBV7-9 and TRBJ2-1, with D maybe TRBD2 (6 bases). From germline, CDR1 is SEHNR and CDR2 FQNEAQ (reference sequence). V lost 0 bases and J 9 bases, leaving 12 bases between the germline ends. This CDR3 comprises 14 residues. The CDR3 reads CASSLAGGSGEQFF. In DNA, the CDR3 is TGTGCCAGCAGCTTAGCGGGGGGATCGGGTGAGCAGTTCTTC.

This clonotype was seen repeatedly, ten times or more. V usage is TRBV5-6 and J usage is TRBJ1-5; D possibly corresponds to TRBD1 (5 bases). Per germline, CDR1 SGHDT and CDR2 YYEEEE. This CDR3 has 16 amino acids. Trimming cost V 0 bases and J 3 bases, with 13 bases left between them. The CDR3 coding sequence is TGTGCCAGCAGCTTGGATCGGGGCCCGGTCAATCAGCCCCAGCATTTT. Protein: CASSLDRGPVNQPQHF.

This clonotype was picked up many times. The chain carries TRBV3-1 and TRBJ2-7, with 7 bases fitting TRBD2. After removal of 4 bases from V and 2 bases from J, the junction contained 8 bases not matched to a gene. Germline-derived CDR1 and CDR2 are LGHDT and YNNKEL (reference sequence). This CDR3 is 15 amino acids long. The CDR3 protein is CASSPVGGSAYEQYF. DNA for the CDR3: TGTGCCAGCAGCCCAGTGGGCGGGAGCGCCTACGAGCAGTACTTC.

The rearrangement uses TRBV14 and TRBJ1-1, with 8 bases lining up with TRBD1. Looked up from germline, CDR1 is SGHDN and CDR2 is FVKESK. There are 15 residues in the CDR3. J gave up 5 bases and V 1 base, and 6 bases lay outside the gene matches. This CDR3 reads CASSQARQGTTEAFF. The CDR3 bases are TGTGCCAGCAGCCAAGCGAGACAGGGGACGACTGAAGCTTTCTTT. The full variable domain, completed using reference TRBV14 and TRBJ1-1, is EAGVTQFPSHSVIEKGQTVTLRCDPISGHDNLYWYRRVMGKEIKFLLHFVKESKQDESGMPNNRFLAERTGGTYSTLKVQPAELEDSGVYFCASSQARQGTTEAFFGQGTRLTVV.

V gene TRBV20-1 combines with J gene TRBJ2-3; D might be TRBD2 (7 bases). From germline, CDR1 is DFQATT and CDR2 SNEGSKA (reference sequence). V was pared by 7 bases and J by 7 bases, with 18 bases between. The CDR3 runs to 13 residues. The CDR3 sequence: CSVQGGGRYTQYF. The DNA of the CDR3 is TGCAGTGTTCAAGGGGGGGGGAGATATACGCAGTATTTT.

The CDR3 DNA is TGCGCCAGCAGCCAACGGACTAGCGGGAGAGGGGCCGTGGCCGGGGAGCTGTTTTTT. It specifies CASSQRTSGRGAVAGELFF. The gene calls are TRBV4-1 and TRBJ2-2, with 13 bases that match TRBD2. The length of the CDR3 is 19 residues. V was clipped by 2 bases and J by 6 bases; unmatched bases: 12. Germline CDR1 is MGHRA and CDR2 is YSYEKL.

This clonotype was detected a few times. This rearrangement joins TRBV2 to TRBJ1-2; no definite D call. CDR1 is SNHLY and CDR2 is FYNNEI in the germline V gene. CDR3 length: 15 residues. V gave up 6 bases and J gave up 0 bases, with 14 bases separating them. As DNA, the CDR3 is TGTGCCAGCAGCGGGGATTACTTAACTAACTATGGCTACACCTTC. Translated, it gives CASSGDYLTNYGYTF.

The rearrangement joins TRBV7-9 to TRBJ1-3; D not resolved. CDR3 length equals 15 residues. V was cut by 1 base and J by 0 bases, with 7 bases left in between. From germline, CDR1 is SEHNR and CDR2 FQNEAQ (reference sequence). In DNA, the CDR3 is TGTGCCAGCAGCTTAGACAGTGGCTCTGGAAACACCATATATTTT. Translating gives CASSLDSGSGNTIYF.

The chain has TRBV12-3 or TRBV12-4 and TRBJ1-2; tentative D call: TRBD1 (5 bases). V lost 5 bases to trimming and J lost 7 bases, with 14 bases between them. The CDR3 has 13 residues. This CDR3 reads CASSRGPTSGYTF. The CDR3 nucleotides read TGTGCCAGCAGTCGGGGACCCACGTCTGGCTACACCTTC.